This entry is about one T cell receptor (beta chain). The conserved closing phenylalanine or tryptophan is absent in this CDR3, likely reflecting a read error. No DNA is shown, since the ends of the CDR3 on it are uncertain; the CDR3 is the one TCRdb lists. The sample comes from a study of blood T cell repertoires in COVID-19. For the study at large: Acute and convalescent COVID-19 samples came from the United States, Italy and Spain.

Both ends counted, the CDR3 spans 12 residues. Methods used by the authors: For nucleated cells, counts were estimated from reference gene primer amplification. TCRdb's table, derived via immunoSEQ multiplex PCR, lists solely in-frame clones and lacks some. V and J calls plus clone size are reproduced from that table; the DNA served to infer D and trimming. The repertoire holds about 93,000 clones, 80% seen once, with roughly 15% in the top ten. This TCR came from a human donor in a cohort sampled during active COVID-19. What was sequenced was peripheral blood. This chain connects TRBV12-3 or TRBV12-4 to TRBJ2-3; the D segment call TRBD1 is taken from the table without a DNA check. Here the CDR3 reads CASSFGQGAPEI.